This T cell receptor beta chain originates from a study of CD8+ T cells in alopecia areata. General study results and limits: In patients, TCRs were shared less clearly than in mice, and HLA may possibly be involved. Scalp sequencing also captures normal skin's resident alphabeta T cells.

The study team obtained lesional scalp punch biopsies and peripheral blood from alopecia areata patients. Extracted RNA was reverse transcribed, and the resulting cDNA served as sequencing template. Sequencing used immunoSEQ multiplex PCR; TCRdb keeps in-frame clones, though not all of them. Among 60,000 to 65,000 clones listed, about 40% were seen once. Germline CDR1 is SGDLS and CDR2 is YYNGEE. The CDR3 sequence is 16 residues long. Between the trimmed V and J ends, which lost 1 base and 1 base, there was a span of 14 bases. This clone was seen a handful of times. Its antigen remains unidentified. The clonotype was recovered from a human donor with alopecia areata. The chain joins TRBV9 to TRBJ1-2; D uncertain. The sequenced sample was NKG2D-low CD8+ T cells sorted from blood. In DNA form, the CDR3 reads TGTGCCAGCAGCGTATCCCCTAAGCTGATTAACTATGGCTACACCTTC. Translation gives CASSVSPKLINYGYTF.